These T cell receptor beta chains were read from a single sample in a study of cytomegalovirus exposure and HLA in healthy donors. TCRdb's table, derived via immunoSEQ multiplex PCR, lists solely in-frame clones and lacks some. Among roughly 36,000 clones listed, 74% were seen once. The sample was PBMCs. Source of these receptors: a man younger than 40 in good health and CMV-seronegative. CDR3s include the opening cysteine and the closing phenylalanine or tryptophan. The D gene is left open where the match is weak. Rows may omit the clone size; those that give it use once, few, many or a size class.

NA	TRBD2	TRBV5-4	TRBJ2-2	TGTGCCAGCAGCCCAAGGGGAACGGGACTAGCGGGAGGGAAGGACGGGGAGCTGTTTTTT	CASSPRGTGLAGGKDGELFF
NA	NA	TRBV27	TRBJ2-7	TGTGCCCCCGCCCGGACAGCCAGCTCCTACGAGCAGTACTTC	CAPARTASSYEQYF
few	TRBD2	TRBV19	TRBJ2-7	TGTGCCAGTAGTATTCATGCGGGAGCCCCGGTCGAGCAGTACTTC	CASSIHAGAPVEQYF
few	TRBD2	TRBV9	TRBJ2-1	TGTGCCAGCAGCGCGTGGGGGGGAGGTGAGCAGTTCTTC	CASSAWGGGEQFF
NA	NA	TRBV18	TRBJ2-7	TGTGCCAGCTCGGGCGGGAATCTAGGGGAGCAGTACTTC	CASSGGNLGEQYF
NA	TRBD2	TRBV7-9	TRBJ2-1	TGTGCCAGCAGCTCGACTAGCGGGAGACGTGATGAGCAGTTCTTC	CASSSTSGRRDEQFF
NA	TRBD1	TRBV7-8	TRBJ2-5	TGTGCCAGCAGCTTACCGACAGGGGCCGAGACCCAGTACTTC	CASSLPTGAETQYF
NA	NA	TRBV10-3	TRBJ2-7	TGTGCCATCAGTGACCCGACTCATGGCTACGAGCAGTACTTC	CAISDPTHGYEQYF
once	NA	TRBV18	TRBJ1-5	TGTGCCAGCTCACCCCTGGCCGATCAGCCCCAGCATTTT	CASSPLADQPQHF
NA	TRBD2	TRBV10-3	TRBJ2-1	TGTGCCATCAGTGGTAGCGGGAGATCCAACAATGAGCAGTTCTTC	CAISGSGRSNNEQFF
NA	NA	TRBV19	TRBJ1-1	TGTGCCAGTAGCAAACAGGGTCGTGGGACTGAAGCTTTCTTT	CASSKQGRGTEAFF
medium-sized	NA	TRBV6-1	TRBJ1-5	TGTGCCAGCAGTGGGTCGGTCCGTCAGCCCCAGCATTTT	CASSGSVRQPQHF
NA	NA	TRBV30	TRBJ2-2	TGTGCCTGGAGTGTACGATTAGGGCGCGGGACCGGGGAGCTGTTTTTT	CAWSVRLGRGTGELFF
NA	NA	TRBV7-9	TRBJ2-7	TGTGCCAGCAGCTTAGGTCAGGGGAACGAGCAGTACTTC	CASSLGQGNEQYF
NA	NA	TRBV29-1	TRBJ2-3	TGCAGCGTTGGTGGAGGTTCGAAAGATACGCAGTATTTT	CSVGGGSKDTQYF